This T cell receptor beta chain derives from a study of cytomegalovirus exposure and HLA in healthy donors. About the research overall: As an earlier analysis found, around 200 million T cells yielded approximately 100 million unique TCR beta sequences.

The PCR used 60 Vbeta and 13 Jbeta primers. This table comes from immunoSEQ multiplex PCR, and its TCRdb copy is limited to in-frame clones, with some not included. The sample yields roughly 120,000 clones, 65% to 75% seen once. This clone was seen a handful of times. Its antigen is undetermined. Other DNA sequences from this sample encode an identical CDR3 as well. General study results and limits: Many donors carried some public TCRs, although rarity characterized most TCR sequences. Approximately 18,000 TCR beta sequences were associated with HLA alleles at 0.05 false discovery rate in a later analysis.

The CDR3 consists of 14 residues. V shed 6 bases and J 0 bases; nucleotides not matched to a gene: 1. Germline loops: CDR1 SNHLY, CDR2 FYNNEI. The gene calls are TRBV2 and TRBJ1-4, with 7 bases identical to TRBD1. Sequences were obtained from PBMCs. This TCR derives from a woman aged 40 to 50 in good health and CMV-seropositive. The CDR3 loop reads CASRGTATNEKLFF. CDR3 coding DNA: TGTGCCAGCAGAGGGACAGCAACTAATGAAAAACTGTTTTTT.